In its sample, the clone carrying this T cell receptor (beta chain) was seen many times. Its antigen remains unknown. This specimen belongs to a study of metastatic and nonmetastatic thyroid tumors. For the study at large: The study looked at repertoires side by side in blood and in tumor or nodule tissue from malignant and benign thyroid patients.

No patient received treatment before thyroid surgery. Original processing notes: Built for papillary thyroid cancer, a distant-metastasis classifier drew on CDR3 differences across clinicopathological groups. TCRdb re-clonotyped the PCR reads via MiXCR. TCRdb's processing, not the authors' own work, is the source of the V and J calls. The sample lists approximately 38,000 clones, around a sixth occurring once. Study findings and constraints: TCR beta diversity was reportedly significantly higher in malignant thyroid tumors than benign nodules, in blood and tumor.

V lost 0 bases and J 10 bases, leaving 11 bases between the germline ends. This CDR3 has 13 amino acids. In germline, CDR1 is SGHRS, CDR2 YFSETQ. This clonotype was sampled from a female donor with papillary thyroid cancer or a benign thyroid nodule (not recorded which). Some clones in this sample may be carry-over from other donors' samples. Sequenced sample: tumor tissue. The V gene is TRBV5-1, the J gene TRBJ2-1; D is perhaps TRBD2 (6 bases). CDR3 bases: TGCGCCAGCAGCTTGGGGAGGGTAGGGGAGCAGTTCTTC. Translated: CASSLGRVGEQFF.